Listed below are T cell receptor beta chains from one sample, sequenced in a study of glioma-infiltrating T cells. TCRdb processed the multiplex PCR reads anew with MiXCR; each CDR3 protein has one entry. The data contain 90,000 to 110,000 distinct CDR3 sequences, less than 30% of them singletons. Sequencing was performed on glioma tissue, nonneoplastic brain tissue, or PBMCs (not recorded which). The receptors come from a human donor with low-grade glioma or glioblastoma, undergoing nonglioma brain surgery, or in good health (not recorded which). Both conserved end residues are trimmed from each CDR3.

TRBJ1-2 | TRBV20-1 | SDRDWDRGTDGYT
TRBJ1-1 | TRBV14 | ASSQQGGSKAF
TRBJ1-1 | TRBV6-1 | ASRLALGTEAF
TRBJ1-5 | TRBV20-1 | SAVQGSQPQH
TRBJ1-1 | TRBV6-2/TRBV6-3 | ASSRNPGPGTEAF
TRBJ2-6 | TRBV20-1 | SASPPLGQGNSGAKVLT
TRBJ1-3 | TRBV7-2 | ASSLVFSGDAIY
TRBJ1-2 | TRBV5-4 | ASSFPGTAYGYT
TRBJ2-1 | TRBV11-3 | ASSLDYRAYNEQF
TRBJ2-7 | TRBV10-3 | AISGRTGSYEQY
TRBJ1-3 | TRBV3-1 | ASSQARGAGNTIY
TRBJ1-5 | TRBV18 | ASSRQVGQSNQPQH
TRBJ2-1 | TRBV7-2 | ASSLKTSGGASYNEQF
TRBJ2-1 | TRBV20-1 | SARGGRLYNEQF
TRBJ1-6 | TRBV6-2/TRBV6-3 | ASRTPHQPLH
TRBJ2-1 | TRBV6-2/TRBV6-3 | ASSYERGSFNEQF
TRBJ1-1 | TRBV4-1 | ASSVAPGQGFGEAF
TRBJ1-1 | TRBV29-1 | SVEARQGSTEAF
TRBJ1-3 | TRBV6-1 | ASRPTSTGNTIY
TRBJ2-1 | TRBV20-1 | SADPGTSGSNTGQF
TRBJ2-1 | TRBV20-1 | SARDLMGLAGVPSDYNEQF
TRBJ2-1 | TRBV6-6 | ASRGLLIYNEQL
TRBJ2-7 | TRBV7-2 | ASSLEGTSGYEQY
TRBJ2-7 | TRBV7-6 | ASSPSGYSSYEQY
TRBJ1-6 | TRBV27 | ASSFLGLGSPLH
TRBJ1-1 | TRBV18 | ASSREPGYGSTEAF
TRBJ2-1 | TRBV29-1 | SVDGTYNEQF
TRBJ1-1 | TRBV20-1 | SARKRGGGSAF
TRBJ1-5 | TRBV7-7 | ASSPRRLGRDQPQH
TRBJ1-5 | TRBV6-2/TRBV6-3 | ASSATLNQPQH
TRBJ1-2 | TRBV13 | ASSPGQPRYGYT
TRBJ1-1 | TRBV20-1 | SAPTPGVVTEAF
TRBJ1-1 | TRBV2 | ASRRQGMNTEAF
TRBJ2-1 | TRBV9 | ASSVVDGRQGSYNEQF
TRBJ2-1 | TRBV27 | ASGFSGGGYNEQF
TRBJ1-5 | TRBV6-6 | ASSSYYWNQPQH
TRBJ1-1 | TRBV7-2 | ASSLLRTKTEAF
TRBJ2-1 | TRBV11-2 | ASSLVMGYNEQF
TRBJ1-5 | TRBV7-2 | ASSWDTGQPQH
TRBJ2-1 | TRBV12-3/TRBV12-4 | ARSLGTLSHEQF
TRBJ1-1 | TRBV20-1 | SARDLRSPRTEAF
TRBJ1-4 | TRBV29-1 | SVEGSEGGEKLF
TRBJ1-2 | TRBV11-2 | ASSLATGGVGYT
TRBJ2-5 | TRBV25-1 | ASSESLTQY
TRBJ1-1 | TRBV6-1 | ASNEQGPGSGAF
TRBJ1-2 | TRBV18 | ASSPPSLAEDYT
TRBJ2-7 | TRBV6-8 | VSSRDYSYEQY
TRBJ1-5 | TRBV6-1 | ASSYQDSNQPQH
TRBJ2-7 | TRBV10-3 | AISDQTASYEQY